This TCR beta chain comes out of a study of cytomegalovirus exposure and HLA in healthy donors. Points from the study as a whole: When a later analysis compared HLA-associated TCR beta chains with equally common others, the HLA-associated chains turned out to be more clonally expanded and to have lower generation probabilities. A later analysis linked a missense variant in DCLRE1C to the trimming of TCR beta V and J genes. An apparent linkage of common viral pathogens to several of the most significant clusters emerged in a later analysis.

The study ran its PCR with 60 Vbeta and 13 Jbeta primers. The method was immunoSEQ multiplex PCR; TCRdb's version includes in-frame clones alone and lacks a portion of them. The sample gives roughly 150,000 clones, approximately 85% of which show up once; roughly 2.3% is in the top ten. The germline CDR1 and CDR2 sequences are MNHEY and SVGAGI. The CDR3 totals 13 residues. The germline V and J ends were trimmed by 2 bases and 4 bases, with 6 bases remaining between them. For this clone: The antigen remains unidentified.

The J gene is TRBJ1-5, the V gene TRBV6-5, with no clear D. Sequenced sample: PBMCs. This sequence was found in a woman in her late teens or twenties in good health and CMV-seronegative. This CDR3 is CASSYTINQPQHF. CDR3 DNA sequence: TGTGCCAGCAGTTACACTATTAATCAGCCCCAGCATTTT.